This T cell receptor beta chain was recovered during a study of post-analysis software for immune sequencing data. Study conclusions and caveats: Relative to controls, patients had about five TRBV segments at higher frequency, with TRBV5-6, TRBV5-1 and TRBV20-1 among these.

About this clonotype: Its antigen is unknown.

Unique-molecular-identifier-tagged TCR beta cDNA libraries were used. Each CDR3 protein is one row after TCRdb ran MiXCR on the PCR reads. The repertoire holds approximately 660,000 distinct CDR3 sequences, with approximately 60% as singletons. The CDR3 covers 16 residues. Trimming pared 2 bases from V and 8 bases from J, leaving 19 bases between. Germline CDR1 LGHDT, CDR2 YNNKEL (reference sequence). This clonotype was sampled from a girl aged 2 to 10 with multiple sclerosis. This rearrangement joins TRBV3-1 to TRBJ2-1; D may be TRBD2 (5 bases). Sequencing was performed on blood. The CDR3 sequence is CASSQSLGVLSDEQFF. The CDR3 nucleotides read TGTGCCAGCAGCCAATCTCTCGGAGTACTTAGCGATGAGCAGTTCTTC.